Listed below are T cell receptor beta chains from one sample, sequenced in a study of neurological immune-mediated disorders. MiXCR, run by TCRdb on the 5' RACE reads, gives a single entry per CDR3 protein. The table includes roughly 52,000 distinct CDR3 sequences, around 5.8% detected once. Sequenced material: CD4+ T cells from blood. The receptors were gathered from a woman aged 18-30 years with multiple sclerosis. CDR3s include the opening cysteine and the closing phenylalanine or tryptophan. A D gene is named only where the DNA matches it firmly. Size values are once, few and many counts, or a class for expanded clones, and some rows have none.

>TRBJ2-1|TRBV5-1|many|16|TRBD2
TGCGCCAGCAGCTTGGGGACTAGCGGGAGACACAATGAGCAGTTCTTC
CASSLGTSGRHNEQFF
>TRBJ2-2|TRBV20-1|many|15|TRBD2
TGCAGTGCTAGTCTAGCGGGGGGGCGGTCCGGGGAGCTGTTTTTT
CSASLAGGRSGELFF
>TRBJ2-1|TRBV14|many|15|NA
TGTGCCAGCAGCCAAGGACTAGTGGTGGGGCATGAGCAGTTCTTC
CASSQGLVVGHEQFF
>TRBJ1-4|TRBV20-1|many|11|NA
TGCAGTGCTCTTTGGGGAGAAAAACTGTTTTTT
CSALWGEKLFF
>TRBJ2-1|TRBV5-6|many|20|TRBD2
TGTGCCAGCAGCTTGGTTGTAGCGGGGGGTCCCCAGAGCTCCTACAATGAGCAGTTCTTC
CASSLVVAGGPQSSYNEQFF
>TRBJ2-1|TRBV7-6|NA|15|NA
TGTGCCAGCAGCTTAGTGCCCAGCTCCTACAATGAGCAGTTCTTC
CASSLVPSSYNEQFF
>TRBJ1-5|TRBV20-1|many|13|NA
TGCAGTGCTAGGGGAACAGGTAATCAGCCCCAGCATTTT
CSARGTGNQPQHF
>TRBJ1-1|TRBV6-5|many|17|NA
TGTGCCAGCAGTTACTCGGGGGCAGGGGCCCCGAACACTGAAGCTTTCTTT
CASSYSGAGAPNTEAFF
>TRBJ2-1|TRBV29-1|many|17|TRBD2
TGCAGCGTTGATCGGACTGGTTGGACTAGGGAGTACAATGAGCAGTTCTTC
CSVDRTGWTREYNEQFF
>TRBJ1-4|TRBV20-1|many|14|TRBD1
TGCAGTGCTAGAGGAGGGGGCGTGTATGAAAAACTGTTTTTT
CSARGGGVYEKLFF
>TRBJ2-3|TRBV5-1|many|15|TRBD2
TGCGCCAGCAGCTACGGGGGGTTAGTCACAGATACGCAGTATTTT
CASSYGGLVTDTQYF
>TRBJ2-3|TRBV20-1|many|12|NA
TGCAGTGCGGGGGCGGGGACAGATACGCAGTATTTT
CSAGAGTDTQYF
>TRBJ1-1|TRBV12-3/TRBV12-4|many|13|NA
TGTGCCAGCAGTTTAACTATTGGGGCTGAAGCTTTCTTT
CASSLTIGAEAFF
>TRBJ1-1|TRBV20-1|many|12|NA
TGCAGTGCTCACCGTTTAGAGACTGAAGCTTTCTTT
CSAHRLETEAFF
>TRBJ1-1|TRBV3-1|many|12|NA
TGTGCCGCGAGACGGGGGAACACTGAAGCTTTCTTT
CAARRGNTEAFF
>TRBJ2-3|TRBV5-6|many|16|NA
TGTGCCAGCAGCTTCTTGTGGCAGGGAGTTAAAGATACGCAGTATTTT
CASSFLWQGVKDTQYF
>TRBJ2-5|TRBV5-1|many|15|TRBD1
TGCGCCAGCAGCTTCGACGGGACAGAGAAAGAGACCCAGTACTTC
CASSFDGTEKETQYF
>TRBJ1-2|TRBV7-2|many|13|TRBD1
TGTGCCAGCAGCTTGTTCAGGGGGCAGGGCTACACCTTC
CASSLFRGQGYTF
>TRBJ2-1|TRBV7-2|many|12|NA
TGTGCCAGCAACTTCCCCGGCAATGAGCAGTTCTTC
CASNFPGNEQFF
>TRBJ2-2|TRBV7-2|many|15|TRBD2
TGTGCCAGCAGCTTAGCGACTAGCGACACCGGGGAGCTGTTTTTT
CASSLATSDTGELFF